The sequence of this TCR beta chain was determined in a study of identical twins. TCRdb analysed the 5' RACE reads with MiXCR anew, one entry per CDR3 protein. The sample holds roughly 480,000 distinct CDR3 sequences, 24% seen once. This clonotype was recorded many times. These records were also assigned to another study, of T cells expressing NK-cell markers. As that study records: Alpha-beta TCR T cells were the sole sorting target in several experiments, owing to an anti-gamma-delta TCR antibody.

The specimen sequenced was CD4+ T cells sorted from blood. The sequence came from a woman aged 18 to 35 in good health.

The DNA of the CDR3 is TGTGCCAGCAGCCGACAGGGAATCTCCTACGAGCAGTACTTC. Translated: CASSRQGISYEQYF. The J gene is TRBJ2-7, the V gene TRBV7-9; TRBD1 matches 7 bases. CDR1 and CDR2 (germline): SEHNR, FQNEAQ (reference sequence). Losses at the gene ends were 5 bases for V and 0 bases for J; bases not matched to a gene: 4. The CDR3 has 14 residues.